Listed below are T cell receptor beta chains from one sample, sequenced in a study of T cells in localized non-small cell lung cancer. Data came from immunoSEQ multiplex PCR; TCRdb stores just in-frame clones and leaves some out. There are around 140,000 clones in the sample; roughly 90% occur only once, and around 1.5% lies in the top ten. Sequences were derived from peripheral blood, sampled before any cancer treatment. The source is a female donor over 55 with stage I lung adenocarcinoma. Both conserved end residues are part of each CDR3. A D gene is named only where the DNA matches it firmly. Not all rows give a size; the values are once, few, many and, for expanded clones, a class.

TRBJ1-1 | . | TRBV6-1 | 13 | . | TGTGCCAGCAGTAAACAAACGGACGCAACAGATTTCTTT | CASSKQTDATDFF
TRBJ1-1 | . | TRBV19 | 15 | . | TGTGCCAGTAGTATGGGGACTTTTATGAACACTGAAGCTTTCTTT | CASSMGTFMNTEAFF
TRBJ2-1 | . | TRBV2 | 15 | once | TGTGCCAGCAGTGTGCGGGACAGCCCAAACAATGAGCAGTTCTTC | CASSVRDSPNNEQFF
TRBJ1-1 | . | TRBV4-2 | 14 | . | TGTGCCAGCAGCCCATCAGGGCTGCGGACTGAAGCTTTCTTT | CASSPSGLRTEAFF
TRBJ2-7 | TRBD2 | TRBV7-9 | 17 | . | TGTGCCAGCAGCTTATTCCCCGGGACTAGCGTCTCCTACGAGCAGTACTTC | CASSLFPGTSVSYEQYF
TRBJ2-1 | TRBD2 | TRBV28 | 17 | . | TGTGCCAGCAGTCCGGGACTAGCGGATAGCTCCTACAATGAGCAGTTCTTC | CASSPGLADSSYNEQFF
TRBJ2-3 | . | TRBV27 | 16 | . | TGTGCCAGCAGTTTATCGGGTAGGGTCCTAACAGATACGCAGTATTTT | CASSLSGRVLTDTQYF
TRBJ2-2 | TRBD2 | TRBV28 | 15 | . | TGTGCCACACCCAAGACTAGCGGGACTACTGGGGAGCTGTTTTTT | CATPKTSGTTGELFF
TRBJ1-2 | TRBD1 | TRBV27 | 15 | . | TGTGCCAGCAGTTTAGGGTCAGGGGGCAAATATGGCTACACCTTC | CASSLGSGGKYGYTF
TRBJ2-1 | . | TRBV6-1 | 14 | . | TGTGCCAGCATTACGACCCAAACCGGAGGTGAGCAGTTCTTC | CASITTQTGGEQFF
TRBJ2-1 | TRBD2 | TRBV14 | 15 | once | TGTGCCAGCAGCCAACTAGCGGGAGCATGGAATGAGCAGTTCTTC | CASSQLAGAWNEQFF
TRBJ2-1 | TRBD1 | TRBV19 | 12 | . | TGTGCCAGTAGTGCGCCAGGGGGTGGGCAGTTCTTC | CASSAPGGGQFF
TRBJ1-6 | . | TRBV6-5 | 15 | . | TGTGCCAGCAGTATAGAGGGTATTCCGAATTCACCCCTCCACTTT | CASSIEGIPNSPLHF
TRBJ1-4 | . | TRBV9 | 14 | once | TGTGCCAGCAGCGTAAGCGGGCTGGAGGAAAAACTGTTTTTT | CASSVSGLEEKLFF
TRBJ2-2 | . | TRBV30 | 13 | . | TGTGCCTGGAGCGGACAGAACACCGGGGAGCTGTTTTTT | CAWSGQNTGELFF
TRBJ2-1 | . | TRBV12-5 | 15 | . | TGTGCTAGTGGTCCCCCGAGGTCTGGCTACAATGAGCAGTTCTTC | CASGPPRSGYNEQFF
TRBJ2-7 | TRBD1 | TRBV28 | 14 | . | TGTGCCAGCACCCAAATGGGACAGGGCTTCGAGCAGTACTTC | CASTQMGQGFEQYF
TRBJ1-6 | . | TRBV30 | 14 | . | TGTGCCTGGACCGCCGGGGGGGGCAATTCACCCCTCCACTTT | CAWTAGGGNSPLHF
TRBJ1-1 | . | TRBV5-1 | 16 | . | TGCGCCAGCAGCTTGAGTCGGGCCTCGGTGGGCACTGAAGCTTTCTTT | CASSLSRASVGTEAFF
TRBJ1-1 | . | TRBV19 | 13 | . | TGTGCCAGTACCTCGATAGAAAACACTGAAGCTTTCTTT | CASTSIENTEAFF
TRBJ2-5 | . | TRBV5-4 | 13 | . | TGTGCCAGCAGCTTGACAGGGCGGGAGACCCAGTACTTC | CASSLTGRETQYF
TRBJ2-5 | . | TRBV11-2 | 11 | . | TGTGCCAGCAGCTTGAAAGAGACCCAGTACTTC | CASSLKETQYF
TRBJ1-1 | TRBD1 | TRBV29-1 | 15 | . | TGCAGCGTTGAATATACCGGGACAGCCTTTGGTGAAGCTTTCTTT | CSVEYTGTAFGEAFF
TRBJ2-7 | . | TRBV29-1 | 15 | . | TGCAGCGTTGTTCCGGACGGGAGTACGTCGTACGAGCAGTACTTC | CSVVPDGSTSYEQYF